The source of this T cell receptor (beta chain) is a study of T cells in Graves' hyperthyroidism and ophthalmopathy. About the research overall: Specimen type is peripheral blood, collected at initial diagnosis prior to any treatment.

This clonotype showed up many times. No antigen is known for it. General study results and limits: Model predictions of ophthalmopathy came a median approximately seven months before onset. Blood held most thyroid clonotypes expanded above 0.001 frequency.

Patients aged 18 to 65 had newly diagnosed hyperthyroidism of under 2 months' duration. What was amplified from RNA transcripts were TCR beta CDR3 regions. First-round RT-PCR with HTBI primers amplified the TCR CDR3 region. TCRdb re-derived calls from the multiplex PCR reads in MiXCR, one entry per CDR3 protein. The table records about 280,000 distinct CDR3 sequences, around 25% of them present only once. Germline CDR1 and CDR2: DFQATT and SNEGSKA (reference sequence). This CDR3 spans 14 amino acids. The V gene lost 0 bases and the J gene lost 0 bases, with 8 bases spanning the gap. The receptor comes from a man aged 35-49 years with Graves' hyperthyroidism that later progressed to Graves' ophthalmopathy. Sequenced: blood. The chain has TRBV20-1 and TRBJ1-2; D ambiguous. The DNA of the CDR3 is TGCAGTGCTAGAGAAGCAGAGACTAACTATGGCTACACCTTC. This translates into CSAREAETNYGYTF.